The clone carrying this T cell receptor beta chain is medium-sized within its sample. Germline lookup yields CDR1 SGDLS and CDR2 YYNGEE. The CDR3 covers 16 residues. Trimming took 2 bases from V and 3 from J; bases not matched to a gene: 5. The data are from a study of T cell changes during pregnancy in multiple sclerosis. Assay: immunoSEQ multiplex PCR; the TCRdb copy retains only in-frame clones and omits some. Here the sample spans approximately 31,000 clones, approximately 90% being singletons. The receptor's source is a female donor with multiple sclerosis, enrolled in a pregnancy study. This specimen was CD8+ T cells from peripheral blood mononuclear cells, taken in the second trimester of pregnancy. V and J are TRBV9 and TRBJ2-1; 10 positions match TRBD1. The CDR3 sequence: CASSVLTGGVYNEQFF. The CDR3 nucleotides are TGTGCCAGCAGCGTCTTGACAGGGGGCGTCTACAATGAGCAGTTCTTC.